The rows below give T cell receptor beta chains drawn from one sample of a study of blood T cell repertoires in COVID-19. The assay was immunoSEQ multiplex PCR, and TCRdb's table has in-frame clones only and misses some. Here the sample spans about 250,000 clones, approximately 85% being singletons. Sequences were obtained from peripheral blood. Receptors were obtained from a woman of 80 years or more with COVID-19, enrolled during active disease. CDR3s include the opening cysteine and the closing phenylalanine or tryptophan. D genes are given only for firm matches. Only some rows state a clone size, as once, few, many or a class for expanded clones.

>TRBD1|NA|TRBJ2-5|TRBV7-9
TGTGCCAGCAGCGATTACAGGGGTGGGGGTGAGACCCAGTACTTC
CASSDYRGGGETQYF
>NA|NA|TRBJ1-2|TRBV5-6
TGTGCCAGCAGCCCTCGAGACAGGCGTGTCTATGGCTACACCTTC
CASSPRDRRVYGYTF
>NA|NA|TRBJ1-1|TRBV9
TGTGCCAGCAGCGTAGGAGGCGTGAACACTGAAGCTTTCTTT
CASSVGGVNTEAFF
>NA|NA|TRBJ1-5|TRBV28
TGTGCCAGCAGTGTGTATAGCAATCAGCCCCAGCATTTT
CASSVYSNQPQHF
>NA|once|TRBJ1-1|TRBV5-4
TGTGCCAGCAGCTTGGGTAGCGGGGGCGCGTACACTGAAGCTTTCTTT
CASSLGSGGAYTEAFF
>NA|NA|TRBJ1-1|TRBV19
TGTGCCAGTAGTATTTTCCCGGTGAACACTGAAGCTTTCTTT
CASSIFPVNTEAFF
>TRBD2|NA|TRBJ2-3|TRBV7-8
TGTGCCAGCAGCTTAGCGCGGGAGGGCTACACAGATACGCAGTATTTT
CASSLAREGYTDTQYF
>NA|NA|TRBJ1-1|TRBV14
TGTGCCAGCAGCCAGCAGCGCGGAGGCACTGAAGCTTTCTTT
CASSQQRGGTEAFF
>NA|NA|TRBJ1-5|TRBV6-5
TGTGCCAGCGGCAGGGTCTGGGGCAATCAGCCCCAGCATTTT
CASGRVWGNQPQHF
>NA|once|TRBJ1-2|TRBV7-8
TGTGCCAGCAGCCGGGCCCTTGGAGTGGGCTACACCTTC
CASSRALGVGYTF
>NA|NA|TRBJ2-3|TRBV10-3
TGTGCCATCAGTGGCTACACAGATACGCAGTATTTT
CAISGYTDTQYF
>NA|NA|TRBJ1-2|TRBV7-8
TGTGCCAGCAGTCCTCCAAGGGGGGGAGCAGGGGGCTACACCTTC
CASSPPRGGAGGYTF
>NA|NA|TRBJ1-5|TRBV3-1/TRBV3-2
TGTGCCAGCAGCCAAGAGAACCGCAGGCAGCCCCAGCATTTT
CASSQENRRQPQHF
>TRBD2|NA|TRBJ2-2|TRBV6-5
TGTGCCAGCAGTTACGTTGCGGGGGGAGGAAACGGGGAGCTGTTTTTT
CASSYVAGGGNGELFF
>NA|NA|TRBJ2-3|TRBV10-3
TGTGCCATCAGAGCAGGGCCAAGCACAGATACGCAGTATTTT
CAIRAGPSTDTQYF
>NA|NA|TRBJ1-1|TRBV7-8
TGTGCCAGCAGCTCGCACCTCAGGAACACTGAAGCTTTCTTT
CASSSHLRNTEAFF
>NA|NA|TRBJ2-7|TRBV6-5
TGTGCCAGCAGTTCCCGACTCCTGAGCTCCTACGAGCAGTACTTC
CASSSRLLSSYEQYF
>TRBD1|NA|TRBJ1-5|TRBV28
TGTGCCAGCAGTCCCGGGACCAGGGGGAACAATCAGCCCCAGCATTTT
CASSPGTRGNNQPQHF
>NA|NA|TRBJ1-1|TRBV3-1/TRBV3-2
TGTGCCAGCAGCCAAGGCGGCGCGGGCACTGAAGCTTTCTTT
CASSQGGAGTEAFF
>NA|NA|TRBJ1-1|TRBV12-3/TRBV12-4
TGTGCCAGCAGTCCCTCGGTCGGTGAAGCTTTCTTT
CASSPSVGEAFF
>NA|NA|TRBJ1-2|TRBV5-1
TGCGCCAGCAGCTTAGAGACTGTTGGCTACACCTTC
CASSLETVGYTF
>NA|NA|TRBJ2-3|TRBV3-1/TRBV3-2
TGTGCCAGCAGCCCACTAGGACTTAGCACAGATACGCAGTATTTT
CASSPLGLSTDTQYF
>TRBD2|NA|TRBJ2-5|TRBV7-2
TGTGCCGGACGGGGGGGGGCAGAAGAGACCCAGTACTTC
CAGRGGAEETQYF
>TRBD1|NA|TRBJ1-5|TRBV6-5
TGTGCCAGCAGCCGGACAGGGAACAGCAATCAGCCCCAGCATTTT
CASSRTGNSNQPQHF
>TRBD2|NA|TRBJ2-3|TRBV2
TGTGCCAGCACCCCGACTAGCGGGGGATTAAATACGCAGTATTTT
CASTPTSGGLNTQYF
>NA|NA|TRBJ1-2|TRBV3-1/TRBV3-2
TGTGCCAGCAGTTTCGCCAAAGAGAGTGGCTACACCTTC
CASSFAKESGYTF
>NA|NA|TRBJ1-1|TRBV5-1
TGCGCCAGCAGACCCCTTTCCACAGGGCAGAGGAACACTGAAGCTTTCTTT
CASRPLSTGQRNTEAFF
>TRBD1|NA|TRBJ2-3|TRBV11-1
TGTGCCAGCAGCTTAGGACAGGGTGCAGATACGCAGTATTTT
CASSLGQGADTQYF
>TRBD2|NA|TRBJ2-5|TRBV5-1
TGCGCCAGCAGGACCGGGACTAGCGGTGTCCAAGAGACCCAGTACTTC
CASRTGTSGVQETQYF
>NA|NA|TRBJ2-3|TRBV12-3/TRBV12-4
TGTGCCAGCAGTTTCATGAGCACAGATACGCAGTATTTT
CASSFMSTDTQYF
>NA|NA|TRBJ2-1|TRBV19
TGTGCCAGTAGGTTCGGCGGGGCGCCCTACAATGAGCAGTTCTTC
CASRFGGAPYNEQFF
>TRBD1|NA|TRBJ1-1|TRBV28
TGTGCCAGCAGTCAAACAGGGGGCGCGGGTGAAGCTTTCTTT
CASSQTGGAGEAFF
>TRBD1|once|TRBJ1-5|TRBV19
TGTGCCAGTAGTATATTCGGGACAGGGAATTATTATAGCAATCAGCCCCAGCATTTT
CASSIFGTGNYYSNQPQHF
>NA|NA|TRBJ1-5|TRBV6-1
TGTGCCAGCAGTGAAGAAGCAGGGTTTAATCAGCCCCAGCATTTT
CASSEEAGFNQPQHF
>NA|NA|TRBJ2-2|TRBV5-5
TGTGCCAGCAGCTTGGCCTCGGGGTTCGACACCGGGGAGCTGTTTTTT
CASSLASGFDTGELFF
>NA|once|TRBJ1-2|TRBV5-1
TGCGCCAGCAGCGGCACGACAGCTAACTATGGCTACACCTTC
CASSGTTANYGYTF
>NA|NA|TRBJ2-7|TRBV7-2
TGTGCCAGCAGCTTAGATTATGCCACATCCTCCTACGAGCAGTACTTC
CASSLDYATSSYEQYF
>NA|NA|TRBJ1-2|TRBV30
TGTGCCTTGGCTTGGAGGTCCGTCAACTATGGCTACACCTTC
CALAWRSVNYGYTF
>NA|NA|TRBJ1-2|TRBV24-1
TGTGCCACCAGTGATCCCCACAGGCCGGACTATGGCTACACCTTC
CATSDPHRPDYGYTF
>TRBD2|NA|TRBJ2-3|TRBV7-9
TGTGCCAGCAGTCCTGGACTAGCGGGGGGGCTGTTCACAGATACGCAGTATTTT
CASSPGLAGGLFTDTQYF
>TRBD1|NA|TRBJ1-4|TRBV5-4
TGTGCCAGCAGCTCCGGACAGGGGGGAGCAACTAATGAAAAACTGTTTTTT
CASSSGQGGATNEKLFF
>NA|NA|TRBJ2-7|TRBV5-1
TGCGCCAGCAGCTTGGGTAGCGACCCCGCTTACGAGCAGTACTTC
CASSLGSDPAYEQYF
>NA|NA|TRBJ2-7|TRBV28
TGTGCCAGCAGTTTAACTTCCTACGAGCAGTACTTC
CASSLTSYEQYF
>NA|NA|TRBJ2-1|TRBV20-1
TGCAGTGCTAGGGGGGCCAATGAGCAGTTCTTC
CSARGANEQFF
>NA|NA|TRBJ1-2|TRBV6-2/TRBV6-3
TGTGCCAGCAGCCGGGCCGAAGGCTACACCTTC
CASSRAEGYTF
>TRBD1|NA|TRBJ1-5|TRBV28
TGTGCCAGCAGTGCGATGACAGGGGGCAATCAGCCCCAGCATTTT
CASSAMTGGNQPQHF